The rows below give T cell receptor beta chains drawn from one sample of a study of T cell responses to AZD1222 COVID-19 vaccine. This table comes from immunoSEQ multiplex PCR, and its TCRdb copy is limited to in-frame clones, with some not included. The profile shows 120,000 to 150,000 clones, about nine tenths of them singletons. This sample comprised peripheral blood, obtained on day 0 of AZD1222 vaccination. The source is an adult in good health. Each CDR3 is given with its conserved first and last residue. The order of the fields is CDR3 DNA, CDR3 protein, clone size, V gene, D gene, J gene. A D gene is named only where the DNA matches it firmly. For some rows the clone size is stated as once, few or many, or as a class when expanded; others skip it.

DNA: TGTGCCAGTAGTACCCCAGGCGGGGGGGTCCAAGAGACCCAGTACTTC
CDR3: CASSTPGGGVQETQYF
size: few
V: TRBV19
D: TRBD2
J: TRBJ2-5

DNA: TGTGCCAGCAGCTTAGTTTTAGGAATGGGGGCTGAGCAGTTCTTC
CDR3: CASSLVLGMGAEQFF
size: NA
V: TRBV7-2
D: NA
J: TRBJ2-1

DNA: TGTGCCAGCAGTTTATGGGGAGGGGGCATCCCCGGGGAGCTGTTTTTT
CDR3: CASSLWGGGIPGELFF
size: many
V: TRBV27
D: NA
J: TRBJ2-2

DNA: TGTGCCAGCTCAACTAGCGGGGGGGCCTGGGATACGCAGTATTTT
CDR3: CASSTSGGAWDTQYF
size: NA
V: TRBV18
D: TRBD2
J: TRBJ2-3

DNA: TGCGCCAGCAGCCTGAGGGGGGCTAATGAAAAACTGTTTTTT
CDR3: CASSLRGANEKLFF
size: NA
V: TRBV5-1
D: NA
J: TRBJ1-4

DNA: TGTGCCAGCAGCTTAGAGGGGACCCAGTACTTC
CDR3: CASSLEGTQYF
size: NA
V: TRBV7-6
D: NA
J: TRBJ2-5

DNA: TGTGCCAGCACGTTGCGTGGTAGTCCCCTCCACTTT
CDR3: CASTLRGSPLHF
size: once
V: TRBV12-3/TRBV12-4
D: NA
J: TRBJ1-6

DNA: TGTGCCAGCAGCTTATCTACCTTGAACACTGAAGCTTTCTTT
CDR3: CASSLSTLNTEAFF
size: NA
V: TRBV11-2
D: NA
J: TRBJ1-1

DNA: TGTGCCAGCAGCCGGGACAGGGGGCAAGGTGGCTACACCTTC
CDR3: CASSRDRGQGGYTF
size: NA
V: TRBV3-1/TRBV3-2
D: TRBD1
J: TRBJ1-2

DNA: TGTGCCAGCAGCTTAGGCGGGGGAGGTGATGAGCAGTTCTTC
CDR3: CASSLGGGGDEQFF
size: NA
V: TRBV11-3
D: TRBD2
J: TRBJ2-1

DNA: TGCAGCGTTCTTCTAGCGGGGGGGCCCAAAAACATTCAGTACTTC
CDR3: CSVLLAGGPKNIQYF
size: NA
V: TRBV29-1
D: TRBD2
J: TRBJ2-4

DNA: TGTGCCAGCAGCCCGTATGGGACAGCCGCTGGGGGTGGCTACACCTTC
CDR3: CASSPYGTAAGGGYTF
size: NA
V: TRBV7-2
D: TRBD1
J: TRBJ1-2

DNA: TGTGCCAGCAGCCCGGGAGGGGGACAGGGGGTTAATCAGCCCCAGCATTTT
CDR3: CASSPGGGQGVNQPQHF
size: NA
V: TRBV7-2
D: TRBD1
J: TRBJ1-5

DNA: TGTGCCAGCTCACTGGGGGAGAACACTGAAGCTTTCTTT
CDR3: CASSLGENTEAFF
size: few
V: TRBV18
D: NA
J: TRBJ1-1

DNA: TGTGCCAGCAGCTTTAACACCGGGGAGCTGTTTTTT
CDR3: CASSFNTGELFF
size: few
V: TRBV7-9
D: NA
J: TRBJ2-2

DNA: TGTGCCAGCAGATCGACAGGTCACTATGGCTACACCTTC
CDR3: CASRSTGHYGYTF
size: once
V: TRBV2
D: NA
J: TRBJ1-2

DNA: TGTGCCAGCAGTGACGCGGGGATAAGCACAGATACGCAGTATTTT
CDR3: CASSDAGISTDTQYF
size: NA
V: TRBV6-1
D: NA
J: TRBJ2-3

DNA: TGTGCCAGCAGCTTAAGGATCGGACCCCAAGAGACCCAGTACTTC
CDR3: CASSLRIGPQETQYF
size: NA
V: TRBV11-1
D: NA
J: TRBJ2-5

DNA: TGTGCCAGCAGCCAAGATCTCAGGGTCTTAGGGACCCAGTACTTC
CDR3: CASSQDLRVLGTQYF
size: NA
V: TRBV3-1/TRBV3-2
D: NA
J: TRBJ2-5

DNA: TGTGCCAGCAGCCATACGACTAGCGGGGTAGCCAAAAACATTCAGTACTTC
CDR3: CASSHTTSGVAKNIQYF
size: once
V: TRBV27
D: TRBD2
J: TRBJ2-4

DNA: TGTGCCAGCAGCACCCTAGCGGGGGGTGCATGGCAGACCCAGTACTTC
CDR3: CASSTLAGGAWQTQYF
size: NA
V: TRBV7-2
D: TRBD2
J: TRBJ2-5

DNA: TGTGCCAGTAGTAGGTCGGGACAGGGGGCCTACGAGCAGTACTTC
CDR3: CASSRSGQGAYEQYF
size: once
V: TRBV19
D: TRBD1
J: TRBJ2-7

DNA: TGTGCCAGCAAAGGGGGATGGGGCGAAAAACTGTTTTTT
CDR3: CASKGGWGEKLFF
size: NA
V: TRBV18
D: NA
J: TRBJ1-4

DNA: TGTGCCAGCAGCGAATTTGACAGAGCCGCAGAAGGCTACACCTTC
CDR3: CASSEFDRAAEGYTF
size: NA
V: TRBV7-2
D: NA
J: TRBJ1-2

DNA: TGTGCCAGCAGTGGGACAGTTAATAGCAATCAGCCCCAGCATTTT
CDR3: CASSGTVNSNQPQHF
size: NA
V: TRBV2
D: NA
J: TRBJ1-5

DNA: TGTGCCAGCAGCTTGAATTGGGTCGGCACCGGGGAGCTGTTTTTT
CDR3: CASSLNWVGTGELFF
size: NA
V: TRBV7-2
D: NA
J: TRBJ2-2

DNA: TGTGCCAGCAGCTTAGCATCGGGGCAGGGGCTCTACGAGCAGTACTTC
CDR3: CASSLASGQGLYEQYF
size: NA
V: TRBV7-8
D: NA
J: TRBJ2-7

DNA: TGTGCCAGTAGTATGGGGGAGACCCAGTACTTC
CDR3: CASSMGETQYF
size: NA
V: TRBV19
D: NA
J: TRBJ2-5

DNA: TGTGCCAGCATTCGAGGGACAGTGAACACCGGGGAGCTGTTTTTT
CDR3: CASIRGTVNTGELFF
size: NA
V: TRBV28
D: TRBD1
J: TRBJ2-2

DNA: TGCAGCGTTGCCGACAGGACGTCGAATCAGCCCCAGCATTTT
CDR3: CSVADRTSNQPQHF
size: NA
V: TRBV29-1
D: NA
J: TRBJ1-5

DNA: TGTGCCAGCAGCGTAGTGGCAGGGAACACTGAAGCTTTCTTT
CDR3: CASSVVAGNTEAFF
size: NA
V: TRBV9
D: NA
J: TRBJ1-1

DNA: TGTGCCAGCAGGTCTCTACGGACAGGGGCCCCGGATGGAAACACCATATATTTT
CDR3: CASRSLRTGAPDGNTIYF
size: NA
V: TRBV7-2
D: TRBD1
J: TRBJ1-3

DNA: TGCGCCAGCAGCCCGGAGGTAGCGGCCTACAATGAGCAGTTCTTC
CDR3: CASSPEVAAYNEQFF
size: NA
V: TRBV5-1
D: NA
J: TRBJ2-1

DNA: TGTGCCAGCAGCGACTGGGCCTCTGGAAACACCATATATTTT
CDR3: CASSDWASGNTIYF
size: few
V: TRBV6-2/TRBV6-3
D: NA
J: TRBJ1-3

DNA: TGCGCCAGCATGGACAGAGAATTAGATACGCAGTATTTT
CDR3: CASMDRELDTQYF
size: NA
V: TRBV5-1
D: NA
J: TRBJ2-3

DNA: TGTGCCAGCTCACCGGACCAGGGCATCGGGGAGCTGTTTTTT
CDR3: CASSPDQGIGELFF
size: NA
V: TRBV18
D: NA
J: TRBJ2-2

DNA: TGTGCCAGCAGCCCCTCGGGGATGGAGAGTGAAGCTTTCTTT
CDR3: CASSPSGMESEAFF
size: NA
V: TRBV7-3
D: NA
J: TRBJ1-1

DNA: TGCGCCAGCAGCTTTGGCCTTGAGCAGTTCTTC
CDR3: CASSFGLEQFF
size: NA
V: TRBV5-1
D: NA
J: TRBJ2-1

DNA: TGTGCCAGCAGCGTAGCGACAGGGAGGCCTGAAAAACTGTTTTTT
CDR3: CASSVATGRPEKLFF
size: NA
V: TRBV9
D: TRBD1
J: TRBJ1-4

DNA: TGTGCCAGCTCACCAGACGGACATCCTCTAGCCAAAAACATTCAGTACTTC
CDR3: CASSPDGHPLAKNIQYF
size: NA
V: TRBV18
D: NA
J: TRBJ2-4

DNA: TGCGCCAGCAGCCAAGATGCAGGACTAGCGGCTCAGACCCAGTACTTC
CDR3: CASSQDAGLAAQTQYF
size: NA
V: TRBV4-1
D: TRBD2
J: TRBJ2-5

DNA: TGTGCCAGCAGACCGACAGGGGGGAACTATGGCTACACCTTC
CDR3: CASRPTGGNYGYTF
size: NA
V: TRBV6-6
D: TRBD1
J: TRBJ1-2

DNA: TGCGCCAGCAGCCGAGAGGGACAGGGAAGTGGCTACACCTTC
CDR3: CASSREGQGSGYTF
size: few
V: TRBV4-3
D: TRBD1
J: TRBJ1-2

DNA: TGTGCCAGCAGCTTAGGGGGCGCGGGGATGAACACTGAAGCTTTCTTT
CDR3: CASSLGGAGMNTEAFF
size: NA
V: TRBV7-2
D: NA
J: TRBJ1-1